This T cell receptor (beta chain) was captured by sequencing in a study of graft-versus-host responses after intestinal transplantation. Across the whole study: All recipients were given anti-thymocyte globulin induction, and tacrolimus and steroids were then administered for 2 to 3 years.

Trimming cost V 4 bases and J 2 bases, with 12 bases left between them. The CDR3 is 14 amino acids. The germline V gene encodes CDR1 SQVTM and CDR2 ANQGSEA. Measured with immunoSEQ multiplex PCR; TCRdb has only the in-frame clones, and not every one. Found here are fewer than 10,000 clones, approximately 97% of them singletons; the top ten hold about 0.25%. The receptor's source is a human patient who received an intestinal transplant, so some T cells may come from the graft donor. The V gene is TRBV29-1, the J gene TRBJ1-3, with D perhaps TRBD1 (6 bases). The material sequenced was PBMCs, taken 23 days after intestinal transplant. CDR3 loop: CSVVGQNAGNTIYF. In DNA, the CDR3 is TGCAGCGTTGTCGGACAGAATGCTGGAAACACCATATATTTT.